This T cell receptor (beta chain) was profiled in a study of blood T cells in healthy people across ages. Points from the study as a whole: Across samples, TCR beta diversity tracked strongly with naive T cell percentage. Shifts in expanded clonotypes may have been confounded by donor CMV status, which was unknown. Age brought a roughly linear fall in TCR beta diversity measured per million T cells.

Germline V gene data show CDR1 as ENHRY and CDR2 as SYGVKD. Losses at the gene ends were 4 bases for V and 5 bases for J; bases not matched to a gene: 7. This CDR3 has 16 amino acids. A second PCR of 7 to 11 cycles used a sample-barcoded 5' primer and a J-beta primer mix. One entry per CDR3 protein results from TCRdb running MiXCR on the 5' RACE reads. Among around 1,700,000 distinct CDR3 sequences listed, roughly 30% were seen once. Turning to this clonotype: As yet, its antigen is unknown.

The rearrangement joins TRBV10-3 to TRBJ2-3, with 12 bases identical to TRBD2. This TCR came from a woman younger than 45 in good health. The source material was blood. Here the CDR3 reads CAISVASGGAGDTQYF. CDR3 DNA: TGTGCCATCAGTGTCGCTAGCGGGGGGGCAGGAGATACGCAGTATTTT.